One and the same sample provided the 10 T cell receptor beta chains below, sequenced in a study of cytomegalovirus exposure and HLA in healthy donors. PCR primers comprised 60 Vbeta and 13 Jbeta primers. Assay used: immunoSEQ multiplex PCR; TCRdb lists only in-frame clones, some missing. The sample has about 100,000 clones; 75% to 85% are singletons. The sample taken for sequencing was PBMCs. The origin of the receptors is a middle-aged woman in good health and CMV-seronegative.

This chain links TRBV7-2 with TRBJ2-1; 8 positions agree with TRBD2. From germline, CDR1 is SGHTA and CDR2 FQGNSA. This CDR3 contains 16 residues. The trim removed 1 base at V and 3 bases at J, leaving 5 bases unmatched. The CDR3 loop reads CASSLGAGGLYNEQFF. CDR3 DNA sequence: TGTGCCAGCAGCTTAGGGGCGGGGGGTCTCTACAATGAGCAGTTCTTC.

The V gene is TRBV2, the J gene TRBJ2-1; 10 bases fit TRBD1. The J segment lost 6 bases and the V segment lost 8 bases, leaving 7 bases of the junction unmatched. This CDR3 contains 14 residues. Germline V CDR1 and CDR2: SNHLY, FYNNEI. The CDR3 nucleotides read TGTGCCAGCTCCCGGGACAGGGGAGGCAATGAGCAGTTCTTC. Amino acid sequence: CASSRDRGGNEQFF.

The chain links TRBV27 to TRBJ1-6, with TRBD1 matching over 9 bases. This CDR3 is 14 amino acids long. The germline V gene has CDR1 MNHEY and CDR2 SMNVEV (reference sequence). J was trimmed by 7 bases and V by 3 bases; bases with no gene match: 1. The CDR3 spells CASSFGQGNSPLHF. For the CDR3, the DNA is TGTGCCAGCAGTTTCGGACAGGGGAATTCACCCCTCCACTTT.

This clone was picked up a small number of times. The rearrangement joins TRBV5-4 to TRBJ2-1; 10 positions match TRBD2. The germline gives CDR1 SGHNT, CDR2 YYREEE (reference sequence). The length of the CDR3 is 15 residues. With 2 bases clipped from V and 5 bases from J, the junction kept 4 bases outside the gene matches. CDR3 region: CASSFGLAANNEQFF. In DNA form, the CDR3 reads TGTGCCAGCAGCTTTGGACTAGCGGCGAACAATGAGCAGTTCTTC.

A remark on this clone: A read error may produce the germline difference seen at one junction end. The rearrangement links TRBV30 to TRBJ1-5; 8 nucleotides line up with TRBD1. The CDR3 is 15 amino acids. The V gene's germline CDR1 is GTSNPN and CDR2 SVGIG (reference sequence). CDR3 protein: CAWRDGTGINQPQHF. CDR3 bases: TGTGCCTGGAGGGACGGGACAGGTATCAATCAACCCCAGCATTTT. Combining the CDR3 with reference TRBV30 and TRBJ1-5 gives the whole variable domain SQTIHQWPATLVQPVGSPLSLECTVEGTSNPNLYWYRQAAGRGLQLLFYSVGIGQISSEVPQNLSASRPQDRQFILSSKKLLLSDSGFYLCAWRDGTGINQPQHFGDGTRLSIL.

This chain joins TRBV10-3 and TRBJ2-7, with 11 bases that match TRBD1. Trimming cost V 6 bases and J 6 bases; bases outside gene matches: 7. Germline-derived CDR1 and CDR2 are ENHRY and SYGVKD. The length of the CDR3 is 14 residues. The CDR3 sequence is CAIRPGQGVGEQYF. As DNA, the CDR3 is TGTGCCATCAGGCCGGGACAGGGGGTCGGCGAGCAGTACTTC.

The V and J genes are TRBV5-1 and TRBJ2-5, with D maybe TRBD2 (7 bases). The CDR3 consists of 16 residues. Per the germline V gene, CDR1 is SGHRS and CDR2 is YFSETQ. V lost 0 bases and J 2 bases, leaving 14 bases between the germline ends. CDR3 region: CASSLEGGQRQETQYF. DNA of the CDR3: TGCGCCAGCAGCTTGGAGGGGGGGCAACGGCAAGAGACCCAGTACTTC.

This clone was found a few times. The gene calls are TRBV4-1 and TRBJ2-7; tentatively, D is TRBD1 (6 bases). The CDR3 extends over 15 amino acids. The germline gives CDR1 MGHRA, CDR2 YSYEKL. Trimming cost V 2 bases and J 3 bases, with 14 bases left between them. CDR3 protein: CASSQSPGQIYEQYF. DNA for the CDR3: TGCGCCAGCAGCCAAAGTCCCGGACAGATCTACGAGCAGTACTTC.

The V gene is TRBV18, the J gene TRBJ1-4; tentative D call: TRBD1 (6 bases). Germline values: CDR1 KGHSH, CDR2 LQKENI. V was shortened by 0 bases and J by 8 bases, with 13 bases between the two germline ends. The CDR3 loop spans 15 amino acids. CDR3: CASSPPAAQGEKLFF. In DNA, the CDR3 is TGTGCCAGCTCACCACCGGCGGCCCAGGGGGAAAAACTGTTTTTT.

The chain carries TRBV30 and TRBJ2-1; no clear D. Germline V gives CDR1 GTSNPN, CDR2 SVGIG (reference sequence). The CDR3 is 11 amino acids. The V and J ends lost 4 bases and 7 bases respectively, with 8 bases between them. The CDR3 DNA is TGTGCCTGGAAACAGCTTAATGAGCAGTTCTTC. Translation: CAWKQLNEQFF.